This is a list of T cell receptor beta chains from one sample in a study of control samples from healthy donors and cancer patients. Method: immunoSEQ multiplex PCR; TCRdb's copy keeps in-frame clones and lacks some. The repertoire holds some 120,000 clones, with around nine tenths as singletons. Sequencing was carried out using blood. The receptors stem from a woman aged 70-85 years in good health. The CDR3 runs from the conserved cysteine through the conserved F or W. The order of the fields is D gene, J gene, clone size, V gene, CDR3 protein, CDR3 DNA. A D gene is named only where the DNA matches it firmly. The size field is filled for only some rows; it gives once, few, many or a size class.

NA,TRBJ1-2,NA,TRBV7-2,CASSLSAGGRVHGYTF,TGTGCCAGCAGCTTATCGGCCGGGGGCAGGGTCCATGGCTACACCTTC
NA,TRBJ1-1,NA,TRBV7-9,CASSEREGSFTEAFF,TGTGCCAGCAGCGAGCGCGAGGGTTCGTTTACTGAAGCTTTCTTT
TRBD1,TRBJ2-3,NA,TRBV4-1,CASSQTGETDTQYF,TGCGCCAGCAGCCAGACAGGGGAGACAGATACGCAGTATTTT
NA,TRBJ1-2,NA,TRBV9,CASSVDRGRSTF,TGTGCCAGCAGCGTAGATAGGGGGAGAAGCACCTTC
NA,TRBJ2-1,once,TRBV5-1,CASSLEGGSYNEQFF,TGCGCCAGCAGCTTGGAGGGCGGGTCTTACAATGAGCAGTTCTTC
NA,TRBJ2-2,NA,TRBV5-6,CASSSPRTGELFF,TGTGCCAGCAGCTCTCCAAGGACCGGGGAGCTGTTTTTT
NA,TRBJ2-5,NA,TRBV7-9,CASSPYRAVDPYF,TGTGCCAGCAGCCCCTACCGGGCAGTCGACCCGTACTTC
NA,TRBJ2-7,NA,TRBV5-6,CASSAWISSYEQYF,TGTGCCAGCAGCGCCTGGATCAGCTCCTACGAGCAGTACTTC
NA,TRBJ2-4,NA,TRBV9,CASSVDGIAKNIQYF,TGTGCCAGCAGCGTAGATGGGATAGCCAAAAACATTCAGTACTTC
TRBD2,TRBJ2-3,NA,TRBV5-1,CASSLSSGGADTQYF,TGCGCCAGCAGCTTGTCGAGCGGGGGGGCAGATACGCAGTATTTT
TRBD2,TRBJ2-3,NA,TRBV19,CASSIGLAGGRSSTDTQYF,TGTGCCAGTAGTATCGGACTAGCGGGGGGACGTTCTAGCACAGATACGCAGTATTTT
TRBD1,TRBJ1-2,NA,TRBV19,CASSVDRVGYGYTF,TGTGCCAGTAGTGTCGACAGGGTAGGGTATGGCTACACCTTC
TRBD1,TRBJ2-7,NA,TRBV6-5,CASRPGQGAGEQYF,TGTGCCAGCAGGCCGGGACAGGGGGCCGGCGAGCAGTACTTC
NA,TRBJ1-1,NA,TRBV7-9,CASSPYGGGTEAFF,TGTGCCAGCAGCCCTTACGGGGGGGGCACTGAAGCTTTCTTT
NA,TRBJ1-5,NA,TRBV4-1,CASSQGSVNQPQHF,TGCGCCAGCAGCCAAGGATCGGTGAATCAGCCCCAGCATTTT
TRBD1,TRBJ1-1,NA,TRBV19,CASSDREDTEAFF,TGTGCCAGTAGCGACAGGGAGGACACTGAAGCTTTCTTT
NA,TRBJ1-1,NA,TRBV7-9,CASSLRGQKETEAFF,TGTGCCAGCAGCTTACGGGGACAAAAGGAGACTGAAGCTTTCTTT
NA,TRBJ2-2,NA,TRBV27,CASKWWATGELFF,TGTGCCAGCAAATGGTGGGCGACCGGGGAGCTGTTTTTT
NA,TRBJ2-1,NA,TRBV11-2,CASSLGVNEQFF,TGTGCCAGCAGCTTAGGGGTCAATGAGCAGTTCTTC
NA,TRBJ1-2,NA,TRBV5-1,CASSPRREGYTF,TGCGCCAGCAGCCCCCGACGGGAGGGCTACACCTTC
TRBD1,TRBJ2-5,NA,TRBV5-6,CASNTRDRDQETQYF,TGTGCCAGCAACACCCGGGACAGGGACCAAGAGACCCAGTACTTC
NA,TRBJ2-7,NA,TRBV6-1,CASSEVVRVGSYEQYF,TGTGCCAGCAGTGAAGTAGTCAGGGTGGGCTCCTACGAGCAGTACTTC
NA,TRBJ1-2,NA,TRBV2,CASSPLGGYTF,TGTGCCAGCAGTCCCTTGGGGGGCTACACCTTC
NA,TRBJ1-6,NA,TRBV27,CASSPGTGPDSPLHF,TGTGCCAGCAGTCCAGGGACGGGCCCAGATTCACCCCTCCACTTT
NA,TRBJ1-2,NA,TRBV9,CASSVDGSSDGYTF,TGTGCCAGCAGCGTAGATGGCAGTTCTGATGGCTACACCTTC
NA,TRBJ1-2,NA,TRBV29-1,CSARSDNYGYTF,TGCAGCGCCAGGTCGGATAACTATGGCTACACCTTC
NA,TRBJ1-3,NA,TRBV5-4,CASSLWNPGNTIYF,TGTGCCAGCAGCTTGTGGAATCCCGGAAACACCATATATTTT
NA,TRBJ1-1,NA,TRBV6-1,CASSDGSTLNTEAFF,TGTGCCAGCAGTGACGGAAGCACTTTGAACACTGAAGCTTTCTTT
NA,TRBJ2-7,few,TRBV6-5,CASSFDSLAYEQYF,TGTGCCAGCAGTTTCGACAGCCTGGCCTACGAGCAGTACTTC
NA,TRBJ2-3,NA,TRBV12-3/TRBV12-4,CASRMMRADTQYF,TGTGCCAGCAGGATGATGAGGGCAGATACGCAGTATTTT
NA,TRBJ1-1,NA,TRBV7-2,CASSVVTGVNTEAFF,TGTGCCAGCAGCGTAGTGACAGGAGTGAACACTGAAGCTTTCTTT
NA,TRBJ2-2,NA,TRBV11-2,CASSTWTGRGSGELFF,TGTGCCAGCAGCACTTGGACAGGGAGGGGGTCCGGGGAGCTGTTTTTT
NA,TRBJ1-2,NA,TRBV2,CASDRSGGYNYGYTF,TGTGCCAGCGATCGATCGGGCGGCTATAACTATGGCTACACCTTC
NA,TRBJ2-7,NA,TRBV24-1,CATSDSRSSYEQYF,TGTGCCACCAGTGATTCCAGAAGCTCCTACGAGCAGTACTTC
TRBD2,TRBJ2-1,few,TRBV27,CASSLARTSGVRNEQFF,TGTGCCAGCAGTTTAGCTCGGACTAGCGGGGTTCGAAATGAGCAGTTCTTC